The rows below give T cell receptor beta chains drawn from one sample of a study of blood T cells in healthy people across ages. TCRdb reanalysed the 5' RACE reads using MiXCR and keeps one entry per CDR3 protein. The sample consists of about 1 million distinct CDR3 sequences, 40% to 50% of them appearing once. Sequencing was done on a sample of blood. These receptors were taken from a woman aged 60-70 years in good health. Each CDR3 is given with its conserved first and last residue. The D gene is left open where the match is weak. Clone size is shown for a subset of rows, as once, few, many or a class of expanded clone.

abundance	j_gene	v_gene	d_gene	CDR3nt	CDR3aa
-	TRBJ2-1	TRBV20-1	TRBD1	TGCAGTGCTCGTCCGGACAGGGCCCATTACAATGAGCAGTTCTTC	CSARPDRAHYNEQFF
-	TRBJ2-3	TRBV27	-	TGTGCCAGCCCCTGCAGTACAGATACGCAGTATTTT	CASPCSTDTQYF
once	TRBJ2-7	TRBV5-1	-	TGCGCCAGCAGCAAAGGCGACAGCAGGGCCTACGAGCAGTACTTC	CASSKGDSRAYEQYF
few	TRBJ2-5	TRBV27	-	TGTGCCAGCAGTTCGAGGGCAGATACTGTGGAGACCCAGTACTTC	CASSSRADTVETQYF
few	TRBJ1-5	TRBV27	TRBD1	TGTGCCAGCAGTTTATCAGGGACAGGGGTCGGGCAGCCCCAGCATTTT	CASSLSGTGVGQPQHF
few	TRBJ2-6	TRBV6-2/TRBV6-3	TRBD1	TGTGCCAGCACCCCAGGACAGGGTAGACGCTCTGGGGCCAACGTCCTGACTTTC	CASTPGQGRRSGANVLTF
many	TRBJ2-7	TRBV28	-	TGTGCCAGCAGTCCCGGGGGGCCCTCCTCGTGGGAGCAGTACTTC	CASSPGGPSSWEQYF
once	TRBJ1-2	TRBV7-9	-	TGTGCCAGCAGCCTCCGACAGGCGAGCGATGGCTACACCTTC	CASSLRQASDGYTF
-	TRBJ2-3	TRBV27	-	TGTGCCAGCATCATCCAGGTCAAACCCCCAGATACGCAGTATTTT	CASIIQVKPPDTQYF
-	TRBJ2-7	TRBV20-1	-	TGCAGTGCTAGAGGGTCGCTGCGGGGTCCCTCCGACGAGCAGTACTTC	CSARGSLRGPSDEQYF
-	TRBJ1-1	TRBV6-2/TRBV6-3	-	TGTGCCAGCAGGAACGACCGGAGAACTGAAGCTTTCTTT	CASRNDRRTEAFF
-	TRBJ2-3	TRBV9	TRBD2	TGTGCCAGCAGCCCTCGGGGGACTAGCGGAGGAAATGGCACAGATACGCAGTATTTT	CASSPRGTSGGNGTDTQYF
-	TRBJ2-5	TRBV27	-	TGTGCCAGCAGTTTATCGACGTTCGAGTGGTACTTC	CASSLSTFEWYF
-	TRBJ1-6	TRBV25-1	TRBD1	TGTGCCAGCAGTGGCCAGGGGGGCTCACCCCTCCACTTT	CASSGQGGSPLHF
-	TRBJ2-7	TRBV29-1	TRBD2	TGCAGCGTTGGCCCGATCGGAGGGAGGGCCAGTAGTGAGCAGTACTTC	CSVGPIGGRASSEQYF
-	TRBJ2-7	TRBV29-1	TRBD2	TGCAGCGTTACTAGCCGGGGGGGTTACGAGCAGTACTTC	CSVTSRGGYEQYF
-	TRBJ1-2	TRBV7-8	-	TGTGCCAGCAGCTACGCAGGGGAAATTCGCGGCTACACCTTC	CASSYAGEIRGYTF
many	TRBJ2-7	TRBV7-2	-	TGTGCCAGCAGCTCGACAGGACTGGGATGGCAGTACTTC	CASSSTGLGWQYF
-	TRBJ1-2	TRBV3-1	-	TGTGCCAGCAGCCAAGTCCTCGCCGGTGGCGACGGCTACACCTTC	CASSQVLAGGDGYTF
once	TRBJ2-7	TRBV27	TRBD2	TGTGCCAGCAGTCCCACTAGCGGGGTAACCTACGAGCAGTACTTC	CASSPTSGVTYEQYF
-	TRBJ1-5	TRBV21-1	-	TGTGCCAGCAGCGCTACCCGGGACAGGAGATATAGCAATCAGCCCCAGCATTTT	CASSATRDRRYSNQPQHF
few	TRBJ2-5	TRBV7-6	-	TGTGCCAGCAGCACAAATAGTCTCCTTCAAGGAGGAGAGACCCAGTACTTC	CASSTNSLLQGGETQYF
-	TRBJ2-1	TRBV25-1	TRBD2	TGTGCCAGCAGTGAATCAGGGCTAGCGGCTTACAATGAGCAGTTCTTC	CASSESGLAAYNEQFF
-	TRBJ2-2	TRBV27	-	TGTGCCAGCAGTTTCCCGGGAGTGCTGACCGGGGAGCTGTTTTTT	CASSFPGVLTGELFF
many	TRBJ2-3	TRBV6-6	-	TGTGCCAGCAGTAAACCGGGGGCCACAGATACGCAGTATTTT	CASSKPGATDTQYF
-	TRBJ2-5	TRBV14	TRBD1	TGTGCCAGCAGCCAAGTGCAGGGGGACCTTCAAGAGACCCAGTACTTC	CASSQVQGDLQETQYF
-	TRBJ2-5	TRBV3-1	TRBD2	TGTGCCAGCAGCCAAGGGGAGTCTAGCGGGAGGTCAGAGACCCAGTACTTC	CASSQGESSGRSETQYF
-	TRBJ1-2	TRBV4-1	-	TGCGCCAGCAGCCAAGGTACCACAGGAGGGTTCGTCTATGGCTACACCTTC	CASSQGTTGGFVYGYTF
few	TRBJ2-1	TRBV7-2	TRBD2	TGTGCCAGCAGCCCGACTAGCGGGAGTTTCTACAATGAGCAGTTCTTC	CASSPTSGSFYNEQFF
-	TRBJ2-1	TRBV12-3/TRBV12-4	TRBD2	TGTGCCAGCAGGGGTGGAGCGGGAGGGGGATACAATGAGCAGTTCTTC	CASRGGAGGGYNEQFF
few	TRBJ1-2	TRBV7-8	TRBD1	TGTGCCAGCAGTAGCCTCGGGGACAGGGGGGGTAACTATGGCTACACCTTC	CASSSLGDRGGNYGYTF
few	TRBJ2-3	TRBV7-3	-	TGTGCCAGCAGCTTATCCCATGCGACAGATACGCAGTATTTT	CASSLSHATDTQYF
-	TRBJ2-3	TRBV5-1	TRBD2	TGCGCCAGCAGCCAAATGACTAGCGGCACGGCAGATACGCAGTATTTT	CASSQMTSGTADTQYF